This T cell receptor (beta chain) was sequenced during a study of Graves' ophthalmopathy and Graves' hyperthyroidism. This clonotype has at least ten counts. Germline V gene data show CDR1 as ENHRY and CDR2 as SYGVKD. V lost 5 bases, J lost 7 bases, and 15 bases lay in between. This CDR3 has 13 amino acids. PBMCs originated in about 10 ml of fresh peripheral blood. TCR beta CDR3 regions were amplified from RNA transcripts. Second-round multiplex PCR came after a first-round RT-PCR that employed HTBI primers. TCRdb recomputed calls from the multiplex PCR reads with MiXCR, one row per CDR3 protein. The data hold hundreds of thousands of distinct CDR3 sequences, with 21% observed a single time.

The sequence was obtained from a woman younger than 30 with stable Graves' hyperthyroidism. Sequenced material: peripheral blood. The genes are TRBV10-3 and TRBJ2-7; no clear D gene. Written as DNA, the CDR3 is TGTGCCATCAGTCCACGGAACCGAGGAGAGCAGTACTTC. It yields the protein CAISPRNRGEQYF.